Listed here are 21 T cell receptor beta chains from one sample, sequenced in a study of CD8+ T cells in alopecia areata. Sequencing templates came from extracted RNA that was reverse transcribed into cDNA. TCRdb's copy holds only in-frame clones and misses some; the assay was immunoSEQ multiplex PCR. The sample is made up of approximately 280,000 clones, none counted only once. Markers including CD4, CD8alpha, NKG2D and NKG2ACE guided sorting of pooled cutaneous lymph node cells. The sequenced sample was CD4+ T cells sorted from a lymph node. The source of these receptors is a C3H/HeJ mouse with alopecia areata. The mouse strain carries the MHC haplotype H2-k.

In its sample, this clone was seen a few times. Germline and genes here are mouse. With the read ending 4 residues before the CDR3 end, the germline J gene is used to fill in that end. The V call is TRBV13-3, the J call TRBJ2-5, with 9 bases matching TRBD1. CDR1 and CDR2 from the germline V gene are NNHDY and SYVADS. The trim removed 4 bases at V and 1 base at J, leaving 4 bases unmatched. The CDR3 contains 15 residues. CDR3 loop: CASSSDRGDQDTQYF. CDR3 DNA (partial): TGTGCCAGCAGTTCGGACAGGGGCGACCAAGAC. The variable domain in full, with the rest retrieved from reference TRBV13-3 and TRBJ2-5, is EAAVTQSPRSKVAVTGGKVTLSCHQTNNHDYMYWYRQDTGHGLRLIHYSYVADSTEKGDIPDGYKASRPSQENFSLILELASLSQTAVYFCASSSDRGDQDTQYFGPGTRLLVL.

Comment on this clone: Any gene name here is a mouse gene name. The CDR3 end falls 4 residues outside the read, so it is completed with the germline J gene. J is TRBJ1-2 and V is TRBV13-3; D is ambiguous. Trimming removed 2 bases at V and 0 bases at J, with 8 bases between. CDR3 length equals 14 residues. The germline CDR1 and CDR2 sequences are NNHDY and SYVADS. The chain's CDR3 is CASSEDKANSDYTF. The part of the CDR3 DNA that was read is TGTGCCAGCAGTGAAGACAAAGCAAACTCC.

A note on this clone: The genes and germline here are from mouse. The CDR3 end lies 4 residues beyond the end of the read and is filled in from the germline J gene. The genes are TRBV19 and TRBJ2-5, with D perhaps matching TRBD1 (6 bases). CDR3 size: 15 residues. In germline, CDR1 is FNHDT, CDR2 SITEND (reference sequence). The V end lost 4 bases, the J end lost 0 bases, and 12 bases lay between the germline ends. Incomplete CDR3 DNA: TGTGCCAGCAGTCTCTCAGGGGTTAACCAAGAC. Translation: CASSLSGVNQD. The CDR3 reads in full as CASSLSGVNQDTQYF.

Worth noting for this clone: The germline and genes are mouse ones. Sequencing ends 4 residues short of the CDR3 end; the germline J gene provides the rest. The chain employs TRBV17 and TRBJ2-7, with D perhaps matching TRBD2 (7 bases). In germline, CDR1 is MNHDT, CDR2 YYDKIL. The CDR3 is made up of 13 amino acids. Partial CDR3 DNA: TGTGCTAGCAGTAGGGGGGGCTGGGAT. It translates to CASSRGGWD. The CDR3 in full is CASSRGGWDEQYF.

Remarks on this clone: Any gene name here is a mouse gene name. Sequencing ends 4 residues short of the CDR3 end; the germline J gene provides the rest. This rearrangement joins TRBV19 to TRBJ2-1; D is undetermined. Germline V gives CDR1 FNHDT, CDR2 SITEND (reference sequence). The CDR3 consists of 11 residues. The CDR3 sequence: CASSKQAEQFF. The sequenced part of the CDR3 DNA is TGTGCCAGCAGTAAACAAGCT.

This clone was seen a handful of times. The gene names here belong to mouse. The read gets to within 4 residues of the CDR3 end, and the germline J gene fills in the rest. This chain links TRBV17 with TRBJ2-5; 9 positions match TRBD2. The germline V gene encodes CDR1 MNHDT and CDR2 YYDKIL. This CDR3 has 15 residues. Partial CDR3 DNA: TGTGCTAGCAGTAGAGTGGGGGGGCGCCCAGAC. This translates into CASSRVGGRPD. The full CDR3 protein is CASSRVGGRPDTQYF.

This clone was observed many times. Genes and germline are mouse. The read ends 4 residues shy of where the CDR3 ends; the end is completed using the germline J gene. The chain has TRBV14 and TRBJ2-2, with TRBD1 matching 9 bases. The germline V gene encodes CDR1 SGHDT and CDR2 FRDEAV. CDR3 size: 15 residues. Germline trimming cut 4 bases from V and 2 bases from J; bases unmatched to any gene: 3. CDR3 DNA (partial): TGTGCCAGCAGTCAACAGGGGGCCAACACCGGG. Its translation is CASSQQGANTG. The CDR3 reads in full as CASSQQGANTGQLYF.

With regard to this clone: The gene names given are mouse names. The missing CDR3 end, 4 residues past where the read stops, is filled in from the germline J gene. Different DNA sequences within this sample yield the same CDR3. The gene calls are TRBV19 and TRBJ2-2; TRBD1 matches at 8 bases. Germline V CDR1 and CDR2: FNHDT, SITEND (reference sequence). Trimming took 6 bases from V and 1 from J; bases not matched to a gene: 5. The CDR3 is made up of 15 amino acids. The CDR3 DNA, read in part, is TGTGCCAGCACCGACAGGGGTCTAAACACCGGG. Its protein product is CASTDRGLNTG. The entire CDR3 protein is CASTDRGLNTGQLYF.

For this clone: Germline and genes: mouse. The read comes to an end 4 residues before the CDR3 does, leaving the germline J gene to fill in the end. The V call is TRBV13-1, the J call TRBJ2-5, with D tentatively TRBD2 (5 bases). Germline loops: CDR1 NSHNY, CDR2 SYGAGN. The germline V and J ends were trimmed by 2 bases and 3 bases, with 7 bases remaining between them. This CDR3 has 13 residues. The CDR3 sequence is CASSESGQDTQYF. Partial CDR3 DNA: TGTGCCAGCAGTGAGTCTGGGCAAGAC.

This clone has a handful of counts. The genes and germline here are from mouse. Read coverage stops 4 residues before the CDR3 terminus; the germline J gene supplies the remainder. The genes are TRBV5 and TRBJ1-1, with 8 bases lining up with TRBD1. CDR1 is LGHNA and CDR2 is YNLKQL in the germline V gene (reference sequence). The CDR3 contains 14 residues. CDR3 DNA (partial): TGTGCCAGCAGCCAAGAGCACAGGGGGGGA. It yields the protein CASSQEHRGG. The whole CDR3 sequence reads CASSQEHRGGEVFF.

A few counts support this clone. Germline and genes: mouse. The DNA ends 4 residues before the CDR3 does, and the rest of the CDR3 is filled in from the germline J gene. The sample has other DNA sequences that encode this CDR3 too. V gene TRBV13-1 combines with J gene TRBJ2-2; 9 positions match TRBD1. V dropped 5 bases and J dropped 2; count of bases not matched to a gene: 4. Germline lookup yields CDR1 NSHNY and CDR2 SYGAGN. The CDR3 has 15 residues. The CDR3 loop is CASRAGTGNTGQLYF. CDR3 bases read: TGTGCCAGCAGAGCCGGGACAGGGAACACCGGG.

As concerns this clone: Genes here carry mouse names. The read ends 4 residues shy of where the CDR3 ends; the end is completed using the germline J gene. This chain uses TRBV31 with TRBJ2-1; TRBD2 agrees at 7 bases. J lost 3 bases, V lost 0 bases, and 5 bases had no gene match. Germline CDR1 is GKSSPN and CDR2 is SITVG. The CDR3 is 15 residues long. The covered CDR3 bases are TGTGCCTGGAGTCTAGACGGACTGGTCTATGCT. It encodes CAWSLDGLVYA. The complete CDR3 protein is CAWSLDGLVYAEQFF. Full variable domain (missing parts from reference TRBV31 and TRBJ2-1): AQTIHQWPVAEIKAVGSPLSLGCTIKGKSSPNLYWYWQATGGTLQQLFYSITVGQVESVVQLNLSASRPKDDQFILSTEKLLLSHSGFYLCAWSLDGLVYAEQFFGPGTRLTVL.

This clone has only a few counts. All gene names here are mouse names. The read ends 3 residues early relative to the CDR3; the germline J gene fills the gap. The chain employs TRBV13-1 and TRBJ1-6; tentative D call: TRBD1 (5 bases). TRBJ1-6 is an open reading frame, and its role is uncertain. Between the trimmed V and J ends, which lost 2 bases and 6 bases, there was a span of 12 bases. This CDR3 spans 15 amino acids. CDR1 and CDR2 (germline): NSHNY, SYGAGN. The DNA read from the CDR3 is TGTGCCAGCAGTGAAGAGACAAGGGGTAATTCGCCC. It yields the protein CASSEETRGNSP. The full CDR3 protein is CASSEETRGNSPLYF.

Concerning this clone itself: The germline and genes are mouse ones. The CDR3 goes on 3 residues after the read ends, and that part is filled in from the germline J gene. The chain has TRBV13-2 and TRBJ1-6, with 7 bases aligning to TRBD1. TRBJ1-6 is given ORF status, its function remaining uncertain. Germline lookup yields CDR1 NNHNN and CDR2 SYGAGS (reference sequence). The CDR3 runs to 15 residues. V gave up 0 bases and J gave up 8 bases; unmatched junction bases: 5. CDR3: CASGDVYRGDSPLYF. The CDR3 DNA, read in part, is TGTGCCAGCGGTGATGTGTACAGGGGTGATTCGCCC.

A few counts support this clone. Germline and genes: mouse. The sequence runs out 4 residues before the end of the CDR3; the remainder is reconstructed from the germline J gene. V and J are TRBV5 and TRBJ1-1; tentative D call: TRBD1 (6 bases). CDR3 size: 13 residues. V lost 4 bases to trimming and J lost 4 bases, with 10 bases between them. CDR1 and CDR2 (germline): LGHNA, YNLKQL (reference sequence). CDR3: CASSPGTTTEVFF. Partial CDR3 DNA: TGTGCCAGCAGCCCCGGGACAACCACA.

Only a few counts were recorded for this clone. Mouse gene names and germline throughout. CDR3 loop: CASSIIPGWISAETLYF. The CDR3 DNA, read in part, is TGTGCCAGCAGTATAATTCCAGGGTGGATTAGTGCAGAA. The V gene is TRBV19, the J gene TRBJ2-3; TRBD1 is a possible D gene (5 bases). The read comes to an end 4 residues before the CDR3 does, leaving the germline J gene to fill in the end. V lost 1 base, J lost 0 bases, and 15 bases lay in between. Germline-derived CDR1 and CDR2 are FNHDT and SITEND (reference sequence). The CDR3 contains 17 residues.

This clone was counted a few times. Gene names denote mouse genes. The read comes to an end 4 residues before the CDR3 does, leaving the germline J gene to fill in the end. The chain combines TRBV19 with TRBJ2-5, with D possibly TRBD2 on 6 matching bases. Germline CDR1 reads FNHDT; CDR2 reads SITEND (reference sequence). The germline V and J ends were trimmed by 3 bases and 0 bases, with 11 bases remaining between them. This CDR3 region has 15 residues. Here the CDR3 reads CASSTTGLNQDTQYF. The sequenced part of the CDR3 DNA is TGTGCCAGCAGTACAACTGGGCTTAACCAAGAC.

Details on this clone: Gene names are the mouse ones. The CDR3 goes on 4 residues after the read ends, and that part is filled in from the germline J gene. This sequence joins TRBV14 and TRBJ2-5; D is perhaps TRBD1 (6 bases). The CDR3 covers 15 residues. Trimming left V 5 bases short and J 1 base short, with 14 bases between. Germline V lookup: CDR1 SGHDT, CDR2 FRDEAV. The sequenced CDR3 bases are TGTGCCAGCAGAACTCCGGGACAAGACCAAGAC. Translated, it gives CASRTPGQDQD. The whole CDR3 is CASRTPGQDQDTQYF.

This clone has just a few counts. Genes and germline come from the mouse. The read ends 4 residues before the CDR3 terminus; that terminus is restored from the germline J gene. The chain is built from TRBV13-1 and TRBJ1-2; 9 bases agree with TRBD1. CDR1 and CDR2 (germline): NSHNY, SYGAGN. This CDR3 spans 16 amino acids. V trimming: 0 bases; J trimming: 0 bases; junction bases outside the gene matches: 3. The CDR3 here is CASSDAQGAPNSDYTF. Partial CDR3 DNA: TGTGCCAGCAGTGATGCACAGGGGGCTCCAAACTCC.

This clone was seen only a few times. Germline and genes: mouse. Partial CDR3 DNA: TGTGCCAGCAGTGATGCTCGGGGGGGC. Translating gives CASSDARGG. The whole CDR3 reads CASSDARGGDYTF. The chain combines TRBV13-1 with TRBJ1-2; D is perhaps TRBD1 (5 bases). The read stops 4 residues short of the end of the CDR3; the missing end is completed from the germline J gene. CDR1 is NSHNY and CDR2 is SYGAGN in the germline V gene. The CDR3 is 13 amino acids.

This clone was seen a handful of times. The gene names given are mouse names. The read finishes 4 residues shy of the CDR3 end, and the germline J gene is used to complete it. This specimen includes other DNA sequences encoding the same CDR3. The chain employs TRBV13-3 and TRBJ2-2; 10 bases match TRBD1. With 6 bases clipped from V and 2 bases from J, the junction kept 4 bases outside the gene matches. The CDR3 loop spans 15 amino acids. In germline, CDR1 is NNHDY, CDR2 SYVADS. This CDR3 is CASTRQGANTGQLYF. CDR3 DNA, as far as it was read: TGTGCCAGCACCCGACAGGGGGCGAACACCGGG.